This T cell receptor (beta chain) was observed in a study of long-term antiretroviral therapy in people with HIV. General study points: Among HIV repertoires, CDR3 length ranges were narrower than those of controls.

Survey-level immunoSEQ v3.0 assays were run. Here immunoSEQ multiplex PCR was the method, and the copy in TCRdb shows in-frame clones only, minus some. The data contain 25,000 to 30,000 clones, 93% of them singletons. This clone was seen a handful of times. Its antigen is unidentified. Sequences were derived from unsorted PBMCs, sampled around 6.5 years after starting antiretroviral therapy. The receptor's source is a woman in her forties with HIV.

The CDR3, as DNA: TGTGCCAGCAGCCAAGCGGAGGTAGGCGCCCGGAACAACAATGAGCAGTTCTTC. This encodes CASSQAEVGARNNNEQFF. J is TRBJ2-1 and V is TRBV4-2; D might be TRBD2 (5 bases). Trimming cost V 1 base and J 5 bases, with 21 bases left between them. The CDR3 sequence is 18 residues long. Germline V gene lookup returns CDR1 LGHNA and CDR2 YNFKEQ.